These T cell receptor beta chains were read from a single sample in a study of OX40 agonist ivuxolimab in advanced cancers. Sequencing was performed with immunoSEQ multiplex PCR; in TCRdb, only in-frame clones are kept and a portion is missing. This sample has 50,000 to 65,000 clones; roughly four fifths occur once, and the top ten carry 5%. The sample was CD4+ or CD8+ T cells sorted from blood, taken in a trial of the OX40 agonist ivuxolimab. The receptors originated from an adult with an advanced solid tumor such as melanoma, head and neck, liver or kidney cancer. Both conserved end residues are part of each CDR3.

TRBV15	TRBJ1-2	CATSEGISNYGYTF
TRBV25-1	TRBJ2-7	CASSDLGDEQYF
TRBV6-1	TRBJ1-6	CASSDGDRGFHSPLHF
TRBV27	TRBJ1-5	CASSLVRDRGRQPQHF
TRBV5-1	TRBJ2-1	CASSLGAVPSYNEQFF
TRBV6-6	TRBJ1-1	CASNKQGGTEAFF
TRBV5-1	TRBJ2-7	CASSSWTSSNSYEQYF
TRBV6-1	TRBJ1-1	CASSVVRRDTEAFF
TRBV7-3	TRBJ1-2	CASSRGTVHYGYTF
TRBV5-4	TRBJ2-5	CASSQAGGDQETQYF
TRBV6-5	TRBJ2-7	CASSYSTGGASYEQYF
TRBV6-1	TRBJ2-6	CASSEEDSGANVLTF
TRBV5-4	TRBJ1-3	CASSRQDSGNTIYF
TRBV5-3	TRBJ1-2	CARIEQGANHGYTF
TRBV6-5	TRBJ1-4	CASSYSRPPTNEKLFF
TRBV28	TRBJ1-3	CASSFGYGLSGNTIYF
TRBV5-1	TRBJ1-4	CASSLSGGAEKLFF
TRBV19	TRBJ1-3	CASTDEGSGNTIYF
TRBV6-5	TRBJ2-2	CASSTSGTPSGELFF
TRBV27	TRBJ1-1	CASSDYRGGLNTEAFF
TRBV4-1	TRBJ1-3	CASSQVLDRAGNTIYF
TRBV5-6	TRBJ2-2	CASSLEERTSASNTGELFF
TRBV7-9	TRBJ1-5	CASSLGDSLKQPQHF
TRBV11-3	TRBJ1-2	CASSSTDYYGYTF
TRBV2	TRBJ2-3	CASRLTSGSTDTQYF
TRBV10-3	TRBJ1-6	CAISESQGPSNSVHF